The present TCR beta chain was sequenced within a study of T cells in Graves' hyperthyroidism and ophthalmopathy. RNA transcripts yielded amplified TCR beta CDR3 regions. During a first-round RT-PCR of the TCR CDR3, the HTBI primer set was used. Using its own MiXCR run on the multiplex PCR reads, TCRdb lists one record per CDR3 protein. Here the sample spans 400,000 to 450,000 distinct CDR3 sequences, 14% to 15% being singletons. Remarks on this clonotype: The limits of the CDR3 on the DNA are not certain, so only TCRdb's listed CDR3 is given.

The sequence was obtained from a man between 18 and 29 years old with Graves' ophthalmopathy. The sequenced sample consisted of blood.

CDR3 amino acids: CASSRAVGGVGTGSF. This chain connects TRBV12-3 or TRBV12-4 to TRBJ1-2; no DNA check was done on the table's D call, TRBD1. The CDR3 is made up of 15 amino acids, end residues included.